This is a list of T cell receptor beta chains from one sample in a study of shared clonotypes between healthy human individuals. Only in-frame clones appear in the TCRdb table, and some are missing; sequencing was by immunoSEQ multiplex PCR. The table shows 1,500,000 or so clones, with just under 99% occurring only once. What was sequenced was naive CD4+ T cells sorted from blood. The origin of the receptors is a young man in good health. Both conserved end residues are part of each CDR3. The size entry is marked missing in some rows and otherwise reads once, few, many or a size class.

j_call | clone_size | v_call | cdr3_aa
TRBJ1-3 | - | TRBV10-1 | CASSESANSGNTIYF
TRBJ2-7 | - | TRBV4-2 | CASSQERQRPTYEQYF
TRBJ2-3 | - | TRBV27 | CASSLTPGGSTDTQYF
TRBJ2-3 | - | TRBV29-1 | CSVEPGGTDTQYF
TRBJ2-7 | - | TRBV6-5 | CASRYENHEQYF
TRBJ2-1 | - | TRBV7-2 | CASSLVGGRTNNEQFF
TRBJ2-5 | - | TRBV11-2 | CASSALAGGVETQYF
TRBJ2-3 | - | TRBV2 | CATKPRTDTQYF
TRBJ1-4 | - | TRBV6-1 | CRAARNPPANEKLFF
TRBJ2-7 | - | TRBV14 | CASSQGWLLPYEQYF
TRBJ1-2 | once | TRBV28 | CASSLSRGSLDSYTF
TRBJ2-1 | - | TRBV7-2 | CASSLVLGANEQFF
TRBJ2-3 | - | TRBV7-3 | CASSLGGALDTQYF
TRBJ2-7 | - | TRBV28 | CASSPTGRGEQYF
TRBJ2-1 | - | TRBV5-5 | CASSPSRVGGVFNEQFF
TRBJ2-5 | - | TRBV7-2 | CASTKDWVGYQETQYF
TRBJ2-7 | - | TRBV28 | CASSGRTGTYEQYF
TRBJ2-7 | - | TRBV5-1 | CASSLITSGRTYEQYF
TRBJ2-7 | - | TRBV9 | CASSVSAAPYEQYF
TRBJ2-5 | - | TRBV7-8 | CASSRHGTGGSETQYF
TRBJ1-5 | - | TRBV30 | CAWSVRGDQPQHF
TRBJ1-1 | - | TRBV7-9 | CASSLVGAVNTEAFF
TRBJ2-7 | - | TRBV5-1 | CASSFWDFQDEQYF
TRBJ1-4 | - | TRBV5-5 | CASSSRPAEKLFF
TRBJ1-4 | - | TRBV6-6 | CASRAGTGENEKLFF
TRBJ2-7 | - | TRBV5-1 | CASSPWTGSSYEQYF